This TCR beta chain stems from a study of control samples from healthy donors and cancer patients. V was clipped by 8 bases and J by 2 bases, with 7 bases between them. Germline CDR1 and CDR2: MNHEY and SMNVEV (reference sequence). The CDR3 extends over 13 amino acids. This table comes from immunoSEQ multiplex PCR, and its TCRdb copy is limited to in-frame clones, with some not included. This sample carries about 60,000 clones, 90% of them seen once, and the ten largest clones take 0.95% to 1.5%. Sequenced sample: PBMCs. The V and J genes are TRBV27 and TRBJ2-6; D unclear. The sequence derives from a woman in her forties or fifties with colorectal cancer. In DNA form, the CDR3 reads TGTGCCAGCCGCCCCCCTGGGGCCAACGTCCTGACTTTC. Amino acids: CASRPPGANVLTF.